The 19 T cell receptor beta chains listed next were all sequenced from one sample in a study of cytomegalovirus exposure and HLA in healthy donors (dated by TCRdb to 2016 to 2017). Libraries came from the immunoSEQ multiplex PCR assay. The multiplex PCR relied on a mix of 60 forward primers for TCR Vbeta segments and 13 reverse primers for TCR Jbeta segments. What TCRdb holds here is the immuneACCESS table cut down to in-frame rearrangements. Part of the clones is not present; checked against another copy, under half of the missing clones reflect an unresolved V gene, and the others are unexplained. This sample's table carries just under 60,000 clones. Almost 4% of the sample is held by the ten biggest clonotypes. Material: PBMCs. These receptors came from a male donor in good health and CMV-seronegative.

This chain links TRBV6-4 with TRBJ2-2, with D possibly matching TRBD2 (5 bases). The CDR3 has 15 amino acids. V lost 3 bases and J lost 3, with 11 bases in between. The germline V gene encodes CDR1 MRHNA and CDR2 SNTAGT. The CDR3, as DNA: TGTGCCAGCAGTGAGGGAGAGGGTGACACCGGGGAGCTGTTTTTT. Its translation is CASSEGEGDTGELFF.

The chain carries TRBV29-1 and TRBJ1-2; D is possibly TRBD1 (6 bases). The V end was cut by 2 bases, the J end by 3 bases, with 13 bases between. This CDR3 has 14 amino acids. CDR1 and CDR2 from the germline V gene are SQVTM and ANQGSEA. The CDR3 DNA sequence: TGCAGCGTTGAACGGGACACCTCTTACTATGGCTACACCTTC. Encoded protein: CSVERDTSYYGYTF.

This sequence joins TRBV28 and TRBJ2-3, with 7 positions matching TRBD1. There are 16 residues in the CDR3. Germline V CDR1 and CDR2: MDHEN, SYDVKM. The ends lost 6 bases at V and 2 bases at J; junction bases unmatched: 11. CDR3 residues: CASSSPGDRATDTQYF. In DNA, the CDR3 is TGTGCCAGCAGCTCACCCGGGGACAGAGCCACAGATACGCAGTATTTT.

V and J are TRBV4-3 and TRBJ2-3, with 7 bases identical to TRBD1. V lost 1 base, J lost 1 base, and 2 bases stayed unmatched. CDR1 LGHNA and CDR2 YSLEER come from the germline V gene. This CDR3 comprises 15 residues. CDR3 amino acids: CASSQAQGGTDTQYF. CDR3 nucleotides: TGCGCCAGCAGCCAAGCCCAGGGGGGCACAGATACGCAGTATTTT.

The genes are TRBV5-1 and TRBJ2-3, with D possibly being TRBD2 (5 bases). This CDR3 has 14 residues. The V end was cut by 0 bases, the J end by 2 bases, with 7 bases between. Germline V gives CDR1 SGHRS, CDR2 YFSETQ. The CDR3 DNA is TGCGCCAGCAGCTTGGTACTAGACACAGATACGCAGTATTTT. As protein: CASSLVLDTDTQYF.

The chain couples TRBV6-6 to TRBJ1-2; tentative D call: TRBD1 (5 bases). Germline CDR1 is MNHNY and CDR2 is SVGAGI (reference sequence). This CDR3 is built from 15 residues. Trimming cost V 0 bases and J 3 bases, with 11 bases left between them. The chain's CDR3 is CASSYSGGRDYGYTF. The CDR3 DNA is TGTGCCAGCAGTTACTCGGGGGGGAGGGACTATGGCTACACCTTC.

This chain joins TRBV18 and TRBJ1-4, with D possibly matching TRBD1 (6 bases). The CDR3 has 15 residues. The germline V and J ends were trimmed by 3 bases and 7 bases, with 15 bases remaining between them. CDR1 KGHSH and CDR2 LQKENI come from the germline V gene. The CDR3 DNA follows: TGTGCCAGCTCACCGGAATTGGGGGCAGGTGAAAAACTGTTTTTT. Its translation is CASSPELGAGEKLFF.

The chain carries TRBV18 and TRBJ2-5; 13 bases are a match to TRBD2. The germline gives CDR1 KGHSH, CDR2 LQKENI. V lost 5 bases, J lost 0 bases, and 3 bases stayed unmatched. This CDR3 comprises 16 residues. The CDR3 region is CASSKGTSGNQETQYF. CDR3 DNA sequence: TGTGCCAGCTCAAAGGGGACTAGCGGGAACCAAGAGACCCAGTACTTC. Drawing the rest from reference TRBV18 and TRBJ2-5, the complete variable domain is NAGVMQNPRHLVRRRGQEARLRCSPMKGHSHVYWYRQLPEEGLKFMVYLQKENIIDESGMPKERFSAEFPKEGPSILRIQQVVRGDSAAYFCASSKGTSGNQETQYFGPGTRLLVL.

V and J are TRBV7-9 and TRBJ2-5, with unresolved D. The germline V and J ends were trimmed by 5 bases and 1 base, with 11 bases remaining between them. CDR1 SEHNR and CDR2 FQNEAQ come from the germline V gene (reference sequence). CDR3 length equals 14 residues. The CDR3 bases are TGTGCCAGCAGCCGCCAGATAGCCCAAGAGACCCAGTACTTC. The encoded protein is CASSRQIAQETQYF. Variable domain in full (rest from reference TRBV7-9 and TRBJ2-5): DTGVSQNPRHKITKRGQNVTFRCDPISEHNRLYWYRQTLGQGPEFLTYFQNEAQLEKSRLLSDRFSAERPKGSFSTLEIQRTEQGDSAMYLCASSRQIAQETQYFGPGTRLLVL.

On this clone: At the DNA level, this CDR3 is encoded by other sequences in the same sample as well. The chain uses TRBV9 and TRBJ2-5; 10 nucleotides match TRBD2. This CDR3 is 15 amino acids long. From germline, CDR1 is SGDLS and CDR2 YYNGEE. J was trimmed by 4 bases and V by 2 bases; bases with no gene match: 5. The CDR3 protein is CASSVSGGAAETQYF. The CDR3 DNA follows: TGTGCCAGCAGCGTGAGCGGGGGGGCCGCAGAGACCCAGTACTTC.

The chain uses TRBV5-1 and TRBJ2-7; no reliable D call. This CDR3 has 14 residues. The V and J ends lost 3 bases and 0 bases respectively, with 10 bases between them. Germline V CDR1 and CDR2: SGHRS, YFSETQ. The CDR3 DNA is TGCGCCAGCAGCTCTGACACGTACTCCTACGAGCAGTACTTC. Encoded protein: CASSSDTYSYEQYF. Variable domain in full (rest from reference TRBV5-1 and TRBJ2-7): KAGVTQTPRYLIKTRGQQVTLSCSPISGHRSVSWYQQTPGQGLQFLFEYFSETQRNKGNFPGRFSGRQFSNSRSEMNVSTLELGDSALYLCASSSDTYSYEQYFGPGTRLTVT.

The DNA for the CDR3 is TGTGCCAGCAGTCCAGGGGGGAGGTCCTACGAGCAGTACTTC. Translated, it gives CASSPGGRSYEQYF. This chain uses TRBV28 with TRBJ2-7; maybe TRBD1 (7 bases). This CDR3 has 14 amino acids. Between the trimmed V and J ends, which lost 5 bases and 1 base, there was a span of 12 bases. Germline CDR1 is MDHEN and CDR2 is SYDVKM.

This chain connects TRBV7-9 to TRBJ2-5; D remains unclear. V was trimmed by 7 bases and J by 5 bases, leaving 17 bases between them. CDR3 length: 14 residues. Germline CDR1 and CDR2: SEHNR and FQNEAQ (reference sequence). The CDR3 DNA sequence: TGTGCCAGCACCACCTTGGGCCCTGGGGAGACCCAGTACTTC. It is translated as CASTTLGPGETQYF.

The chain links TRBV6-5 to TRBJ2-1; the D gene is possibly TRBD2 (6 bases). The V end was cut by 2 bases, the J end by 5 bases, with 10 bases between. The CDR3 spans 14 residues. Germline V gene data show CDR1 as MNHEY and CDR2 as SVGAGI. CDR3 sequence (DNA): TGTGCCAGCAGTTACAGGGGACTCGACAATGAGCAGTTCTTC. Amino acid sequence: CASSYRGLDNEQFF.

This chain links TRBV10-3 with TRBJ1-1, with 7 bases lining up with TRBD1. The CDR3 runs 14 residues. The germline CDR1 and CDR2 sequences are ENHRY and SYGVKD. The V gene end was trimmed by 7 bases and the J gene end by 1 base; junction bases not matched to a gene: 6. CDR3 nucleotides: TGTGCCATCACCCCACAGGGGACGAACACTGAAGCTTTCTTT. Translated: CAITPQGTNTEAFF.

The rearrangement joins TRBV6-1 to TRBJ2-1; 8 bases line up with TRBD2. Per the germline V gene, CDR1 is MNHNS and CDR2 is SASEGT. With 6 bases clipped from V and 6 bases from J, the junction kept 10 bases outside the gene matches. This CDR3 is built from 15 residues. CDR3 bases: TGTGCCAGCAGACCTACTAGCGGTTCAGGCAATGAGCAGTTCTTC. As protein: CASRPTSGSGNEQFF.

The chain employs TRBV28 and TRBJ2-7; D possibly corresponds to TRBD1 (5 bases). Germline V gene sequence: CDR1 MDHEN, CDR2 SYDVKM. Trimming shortened V by 9 bases and J by 7 bases, and 13 bases separated the two germline ends. The CDR3 covers 11 residues. The CDR3 loop reads CARTQGGEQYF. In DNA form, the CDR3 reads TGTGCCAGAACTCAGGGTGGGGAGCAGTACTTC.

The chain links TRBV19 to TRBJ1-1, with TRBD1 identical over 11 bases. The CDR3 is made up of 13 amino acids. V lost 5 bases and J lost 11; bases outside the gene matches: 7. Looked up from germline, CDR1 is LNHDA and CDR2 is SQIVND (reference sequence). In DNA, the CDR3 is TGTGCCAGTAGTGTGGACAGGGGGCCTTGGGCTTTCTTT. Translated: CASSVDRGPWAFF. Full variable domain (missing parts from reference TRBV19 and TRBJ1-1): DGGITQSPKYLFRKEGQNVTLSCEQNLNHDAMYWYRQDPGQGLRLIYYSQIVNDFQKGDIAEGYSVSREKKESFPLTVTSAQKNPTAFYLCASSVDRGPWAFFGQGTRLTVV.

The J gene is TRBJ1-2, the V gene TRBV7-9, with 8 bases identical to TRBD1. V dropped 5 bases and J dropped 10; count of bases not matched to a gene: 12. The CDR3 loop spans 14 amino acids. The germline CDR1 and CDR2 sequences are SEHNR and FQNEAQ (reference sequence). As DNA, the CDR3 is TGTGCCAGCAGCCCCAACGCGGGACAGGCTGACTACACCTTC. It specifies CASSPNAGQADYTF.